The entry below describes one TCR beta chain. Patients at the Seattle site were enrolled during active infection and followed longitudinally. The CDR3 loop spans 14 amino acids. The germline CDR1 and CDR2 sequences are MNHEY and SVGEGT. V was pared by 2 bases and J by 6 bases, with 13 bases between. Original data processing: Reference gene primer amplification gave nucleated cell count estimates. Sequenced by immunoSEQ multiplex PCR; TCRdb stores in-frame clones only, minus some. The D gene and trimming were derived from the DNA, and the V and J assignments and clone size from that table. This table holds 100,000 or so clones, roughly 87% found once. The data belong to a study of blood T cell repertoires in COVID-19. As for the study in general: Samples of COVID-19 (acute and convalescent) were obtained from the United States, Italy and Spain. PBMCs, B-cell-depleted T cells, or T cells were the source of the cDNA or gDNA that made up the material.

The clonotype comes from a woman between 45 and 65 years old with COVID-19, enrolled during active disease. The sequenced sample consisted of peripheral blood. The rearrangement uses TRBV6-2 or TRBV6-3 and TRBJ1-1; unclear D gene. The CDR3 loop reads CASSYVTPGAEAFF. The CDR3 nucleotides read TGTGCCAGCAGTTACGTAACCCCCGGGGCTGAAGCTTTCTTT.